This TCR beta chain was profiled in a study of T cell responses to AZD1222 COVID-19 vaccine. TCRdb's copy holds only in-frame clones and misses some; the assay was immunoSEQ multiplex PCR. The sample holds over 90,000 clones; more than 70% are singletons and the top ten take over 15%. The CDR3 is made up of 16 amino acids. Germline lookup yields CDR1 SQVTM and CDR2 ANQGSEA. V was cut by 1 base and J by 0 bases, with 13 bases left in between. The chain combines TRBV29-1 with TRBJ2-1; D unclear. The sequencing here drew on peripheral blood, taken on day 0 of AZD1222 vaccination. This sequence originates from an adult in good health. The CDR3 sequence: CSVEGADGSSYNEQFF. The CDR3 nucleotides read TGCAGCGTTGAAGGTGCGGACGGAAGCTCCTACAATGAGCAGTTCTTC.